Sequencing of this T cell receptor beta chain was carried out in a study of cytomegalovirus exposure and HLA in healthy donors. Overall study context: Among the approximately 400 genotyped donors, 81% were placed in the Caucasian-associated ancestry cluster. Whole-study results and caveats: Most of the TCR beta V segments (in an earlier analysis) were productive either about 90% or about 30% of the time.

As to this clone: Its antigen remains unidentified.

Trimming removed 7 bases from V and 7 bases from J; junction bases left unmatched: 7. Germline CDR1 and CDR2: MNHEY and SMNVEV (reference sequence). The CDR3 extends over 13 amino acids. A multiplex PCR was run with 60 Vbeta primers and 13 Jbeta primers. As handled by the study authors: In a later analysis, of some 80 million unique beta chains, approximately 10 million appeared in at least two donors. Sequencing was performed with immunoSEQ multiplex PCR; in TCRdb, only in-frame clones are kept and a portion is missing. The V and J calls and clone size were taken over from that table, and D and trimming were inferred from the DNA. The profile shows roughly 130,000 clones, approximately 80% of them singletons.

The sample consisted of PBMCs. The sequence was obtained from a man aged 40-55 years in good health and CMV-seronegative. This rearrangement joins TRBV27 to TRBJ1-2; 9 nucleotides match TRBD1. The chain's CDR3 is CASMGQGLSGYTF. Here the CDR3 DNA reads TGTGCCAGCATGGGACAGGGTCTCTCTGGCTACACCTTC.